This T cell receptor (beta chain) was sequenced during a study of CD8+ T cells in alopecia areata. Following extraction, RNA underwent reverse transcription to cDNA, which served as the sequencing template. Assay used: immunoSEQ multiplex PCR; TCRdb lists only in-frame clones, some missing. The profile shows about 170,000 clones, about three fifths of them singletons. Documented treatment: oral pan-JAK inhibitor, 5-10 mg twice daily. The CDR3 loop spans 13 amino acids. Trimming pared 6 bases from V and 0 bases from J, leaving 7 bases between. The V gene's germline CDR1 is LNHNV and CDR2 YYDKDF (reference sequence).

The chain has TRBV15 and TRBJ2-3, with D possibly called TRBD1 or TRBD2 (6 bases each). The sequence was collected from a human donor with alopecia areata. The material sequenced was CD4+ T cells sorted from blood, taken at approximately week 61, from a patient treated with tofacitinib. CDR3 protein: CATRGGSTDTQYF. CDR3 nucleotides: TGTGCCACCAGAGGGGGGAGCACAGATACGCAGTATTTT.